The next 23 T cell receptor beta chains were all read from a single sample in a study of blood T cell repertoires in COVID-19. The repertoire was sequenced with immunoSEQ multiplex PCR; TCRdb's copy has only in-frame clones and lacks some. The sample contains about 480,000 clones, roughly 91% of which appear only once. The sample was peripheral blood. These receptors all come from a woman between 50 and 59 years old with COVID-19, enrolled during active disease.

The chain carries TRBV24-1 and TRBJ1-5, with 7 bases aligning to TRBD1. Per the germline V gene, CDR1 is KGHDR and CDR2 is SFDVKD. This CDR3 is built from 14 residues. Unmatched junction bases numbered 0, after V lost 4 bases and J lost 1 base. CDR3 loop: CATSDRGSNQPQHF. CDR3 DNA sequence: TGTGCCACCAGTGACAGGGGGAGCAATCAGCCCCAGCATTTT.

The genes are TRBV10-3 and TRBJ1-2; TRBD1 aligns across 8 bases. The CDR3 sequence is 14 residues long. Per the germline V gene, CDR1 is ENHRY and CDR2 is SYGVKD. The J segment lost 3 bases and the V segment lost 4 bases, leaving 4 bases of the junction unmatched. This CDR3 reads CAISGTGGDYGYTF. The DNA of the CDR3 is TGTGCCATCAGTGGTACAGGGGGGGACTATGGCTACACCTTC.

V and J are TRBV7-2 and TRBJ1-5, with 8 positions matching TRBD1. V gave up 5 bases and J gave up 4 bases; unmatched junction bases: 10. Looked up from germline, CDR1 is SGHTA and CDR2 is FQGNSA. The CDR3 sequence is 16 residues long. CDR3 loop: CASSRAWTGLNQPQHF. As DNA, the CDR3 is TGTGCCAGCAGCCGTGCCTGGACAGGGTTGAATCAGCCCCAGCATTTT.

The V and J genes are TRBV11-3 and TRBJ2-5, with 15 bases lining up with TRBD2. This CDR3 is 23 amino acids long. The V gene end was trimmed by 0 bases and the J gene end by 2 bases; junction bases not matched to a gene: 19. Looked up from germline, CDR1 is SGHNT and CDR2 is YENEEA. This CDR3 is CASSLDRWPIQGTSGGPQETQYF. The CDR3 coding sequence is TGTGCCAGCAGCTTAGACCGATGGCCCATCCAGGGGACTAGCGGGGGGCCTCAAGAGACCCAGTACTTC. The variable domain in full, with the rest retrieved from reference TRBV11-3 and TRBJ2-5, is EAGVVQSPRYKIIEKKQPVAFWCNPISGHNTLYWYLQNLGQGPELLIRYENEEAVDDSQLPKDRFSAERLKGVDSTLKIQPAELGDSAVYLCASSLDRWPIQGTSGGPQETQYFGPGTRLLVL.

This chain joins TRBV7-8 and TRBJ1-2; D gene unclear. The CDR3 is 15 residues long. The germline V and J ends were trimmed by 2 bases and 5 bases, with 15 bases remaining between them. Germline V gene data show CDR1 as SGHVS and CDR2 as FQNEAQ. CDR3 bases: TGTGCCAGCAGCTTAATTCCTGCAGGCCTATATGGCTACACCTTC. Protein sequence: CASSLIPAGLYGYTF.

The CDR3 here is CASSLPKQRTENTEAFF. CDR3 coding DNA: TGCGCCAGCAGTCTTCCCAAACAAAGGACTGAGAACACTGAAGCTTTCTTT. The chain is built from TRBV10-1 and TRBJ1-1; D call uncertain. From germline, CDR1 is WNHNN and CDR2 SYGVQD (reference sequence). V was cut by 5 bases and J by 1 base, with 20 bases left in between. The CDR3 spans 17 residues.

The chain joins TRBV15 to TRBJ2-5, with D unclear. There are 12 residues in the CDR3. Trimming took 3 bases from V and 5 from J, leaving 7 bases between them. The V gene's germline CDR1 is LNHNV and CDR2 YYDKDF (reference sequence). CDR3 sequence reads: CATSRGLETQYF. CDR3 DNA sequence: TGTGCCACCAGCAGGGGCCTGGAGACCCAGTACTTC.

The genes are TRBV12-3 or TRBV12-4 and TRBJ1-1, with unresolved D. Trimming took 1 base from V and 8 from J, leaving 8 bases between them. The CDR3 is made up of 12 amino acids. The CDR3 DNA is TGTGCCAGCAGTTTAGTGGCGGGAGAAGCTTTCTTT. As protein: CASSLVAGEAFF.

The chain is built from TRBV21-1 and TRBJ2-7; TRBD2 is taken as the D call from the table, unchecked against the DNA. TRBV21-1 is a known pseudogene. CDR3 length equals 15 residues. The CDR3 is CASSKEAEHLRGQYF. The CDR3, as DNA: TGTGCCAGCAGCAAGGAGGCAGAGCACTTACGAGGGCAGTACTTC.

V and J are TRBV7-6 and TRBJ1-4, with D tentatively TRBD1 (6 bases). CDR3 size: 16 residues. With 1 base removed from V and 8 bases from J, the gap between germline ends came to 17 bases. In germline, CDR1 is SGHVS, CDR2 FNYEAQ. The CDR3 sequence: CASSLGLGAGREKLFF. The CDR3 region has the DNA TGTGCCAGCAGCTTAGGTTTGGGGGCTGGAAGGGAAAAACTGTTTTTT.

The rearrangement uses TRBV20-1 and TRBJ2-5; D is perhaps TRBD1 (6 bases). The CDR3 consists of 13 residues. Germline V gene sequence: CDR1 DFQATT, CDR2 SNEGSKA (reference sequence). Trimming took 3 bases from V and 5 from J, leaving 13 bases between them. As DNA, the CDR3 is TGCAGTGCTAGTATGGACAGTTCGGAGACCCAGTACTTC. Translation gives CSASMDSSETQYF.

The CDR3 DNA is TGTGCCAGCGACAGGTCTGGGGCCAACGTCCTGACTTTC. Translating it yields CASDRSGANVLTF. V and J are TRBV5-6 and TRBJ2-6, with D perhaps TRBD1 (6 bases). This CDR3 contains 13 residues. Germline assignment: CDR1 SGHDT and CDR2 YYEEEE. Trimming took 7 bases from V and 1 from J, leaving 6 bases between them.

The J gene is TRBJ2-3, the V gene TRBV6-5; 12 nucleotides match TRBD2. Per the germline V gene, CDR1 is MNHEY and CDR2 is SVGAGI. V was pared by 3 bases and J by 0 bases, with 1 base of the junction left unmatched. This CDR3 is 16 amino acids long. DNA for the CDR3: TGTGCCAGCAGTTATACTAGCGGGGGGAGCACAGATACGCAGTATTTT. Its protein is CASSYTSGGSTDTQYF.

A remark on this clone: One end of the junction fails to match germline, which may point to a read error. CDR3 DNA: TGTGCCAGCAGCCCGGGGACAGGGAATGGAAAACTGTTTTTT. It translates to CASSPGTGNGKLFF. The chain has TRBV9 and TRBJ1-4, with TRBD1 identical over 9 bases. The CDR3 extends over 14 amino acids. The germline gives CDR1 SGDLS, CDR2 YYNGEE. The whole variable domain, filled in from reference TRBV9 and TRBJ1-4, reads DSGVTQTPKHLITATGQRVTLRCSPRSGDLSVYWYQQSLDQGLQFLIQYYNGEERAKGNILERFSAQQFPDLHSELNLSSLELGDSALYFCASSPGTGNGKLFFGSGTQLSVL.

The V and J genes are TRBV5-6 and TRBJ1-1; D is possibly TRBD1 (5 bases). The length of the CDR3 is 12 residues. Per germline, CDR1 SGHDT and CDR2 YYEEEE. V dropped 3 bases and J dropped 8 bases, with 11 bases sitting between them. The CDR3 DNA reads TGTGCCAGCAGCTCGGGGGACGGGGAAGCTTTCTTT. It encodes CASSSGDGEAFF.

V is TRBV7-3 and J is TRBJ2-3, with 7 bases aligning to TRBD1. The CDR3 extends over 16 amino acids. Germline CDR1 is SGHTA and CDR2 is FQGTGA. J was trimmed by 0 bases and V by 5 bases; bases with no gene match: 8. The DNA of the CDR3 is TGTGCCAGCAGCCAGGGGACAGTCCCTAGCACAGATACGCAGTATTTT. Its protein is CASSQGTVPSTDTQYF.

The chain is built from TRBV7-9 and TRBJ2-1; the match to TRBD2 covers 8 bases. CDR1 and CDR2 from the germline V gene are SEHNR and FQNEAQ (reference sequence). The CDR3 loop spans 15 amino acids. J gave up 2 bases and V 1 base, and 1 base lay outside the gene matches. The CDR3 spells CASSLGRGAYNEQFF. As DNA, the CDR3 is TGTGCCAGCAGCTTAGGGCGGGGGGCCTACAATGAGCAGTTCTTC.

The gene calls are TRBV11-2 and TRBJ2-7, with TRBD2 identical over 9 bases. Per germline, CDR1 SGHAT and CDR2 FQNNGV. The J segment lost 2 bases and the V segment lost 3 bases, leaving 5 bases of the junction unmatched. The CDR3 is made up of 15 amino acids. Here the CDR3 reads CASSLGLAGTYEQYF. The CDR3 DNA sequence: TGTGCCAGCAGCTTGGGGCTAGCGGGGACCTACGAGCAGTACTTC.

V and J are TRBV3-1 (or the pseudogene TRBV3-2) and TRBJ2-5; the match to TRBD2 covers 13 bases. CDR3 length: 16 residues. V lost 4 bases and J lost 5; bases outside the gene matches: 7. Germline-derived CDR1 and CDR2 are LGHDT and YNNKEL (reference sequence). As DNA, the CDR3 is TGTGCCAGCAGCCCAAGACTAGCGGGGGGCGGGGAGACCCAGTACTTC. Translated, it gives CASSPRLAGGGETQYF.

Turning to this clone: This sample also contains other DNA sequences that code for the same CDR3. The V and J genes are TRBV27 and TRBJ2-3, with D hard to call. The CDR3 runs to 14 residues. Looked up from germline, CDR1 is MNHEY and CDR2 is SMNVEV (reference sequence). The germline V and J ends were trimmed by 3 bases and 2 bases, with 9 bases remaining between them. The chain's CDR3 is CASSFGYSTDTQYF. The CDR3 DNA reads as TGTGCCAGCAGTTTTGGTTACTCCACAGATACGCAGTATTTT.

This chain connects TRBV6-5 to TRBJ1-1; D ambiguous. V lost 4 bases and J 6 bases, leaving 15 bases between the germline ends. Germline V gene sequence: CDR1 MNHEY, CDR2 SVGAGI. CDR3 size: 14 residues. CDR3: CASSFGLSSAEAFF. CDR3 in DNA: TGTGCCAGCAGTTTCGGACTCTCGAGCGCTGAAGCTTTCTTT.

V usage is TRBV6-1 and J usage is TRBJ2-6; unclear D gene. CDR1 MNHNS and CDR2 SASEGT come from the germline V gene. The CDR3 totals 16 residues. Trimming took off 3 bases at V and 0 bases at J, with 9 bases between the two ends. The CDR3 protein is CASSDFSTSGANVLTF. CDR3 DNA sequence: TGTGCCAGCAGTGATTTCTCTACCTCTGGGGCCAACGTCCTGACTTTC.

This chain links TRBV2 with TRBJ1-5; no reliable D call. Trimming removed 3 bases from V and 11 bases from J, with 14 bases in between. Per the germline V gene, CDR1 is SNHLY and CDR2 is FYNNEI. The CDR3 is made up of 13 amino acids. The CDR3 protein is CASSDLGVMTQHF. The DNA of the CDR3 is TGTGCCAGCAGTGATCTGGGAGTAATGACCCAGCATTTT.